This T cell receptor beta chain is drawn from a study of T cell responses to AZD1222 COVID-19 vaccine. Per the germline V gene, CDR1 is SEHNR and CDR2 is FQNEAQ (reference sequence). V was clipped by 4 bases and J by 5 bases, with 17 bases between them. The CDR3 is made up of 15 amino acids. In the case of this clone: Its target is not known.

The assay was immunoSEQ multiplex PCR, and TCRdb's table has in-frame clones only and misses some. The data contain approximately 130,000 clones, over 85% of them singletons. Study-wide points: CD4 TCRs associated with vaccination spanned spike, dominating at 160-218 and 743-854.

Sequenced material: peripheral blood, taken on day 0 of AZD1222 vaccination. The receptor comes from an adult in good health. The rearrangement joins TRBV7-9 to TRBJ2-5; D is unresolved. The CDR3 spells CASSSKDRVRETQYF. CDR3 coding DNA: TGTGCCAGCAGCTCAAAGGATAGGGTCAGGGAGACCCAGTACTTC.